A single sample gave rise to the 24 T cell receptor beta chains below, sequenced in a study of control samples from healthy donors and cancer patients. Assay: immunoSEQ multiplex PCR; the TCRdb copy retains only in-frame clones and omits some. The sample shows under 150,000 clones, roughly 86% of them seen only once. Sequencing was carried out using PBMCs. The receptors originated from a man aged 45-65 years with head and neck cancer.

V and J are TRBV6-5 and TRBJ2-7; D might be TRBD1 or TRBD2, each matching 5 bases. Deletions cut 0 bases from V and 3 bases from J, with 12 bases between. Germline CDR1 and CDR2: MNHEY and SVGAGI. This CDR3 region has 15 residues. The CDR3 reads CASSYSSQEDYEQYF. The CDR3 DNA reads TGTGCCAGCAGTTACTCATCACAGGAGGACTACGAGCAGTACTTC.

CDR3 amino acids: CASSFRTGPETQYF. The CDR3 coding sequence is TGCGCCAGCAGTTTCCGTACGGGACCAGAGACCCAGTACTTC. The rearrangement links TRBV5-1 to TRBJ2-5; the D gene could be TRBD1 or TRBD2 (5 bases each). The CDR3 totals 14 residues. Germline CDR1 and CDR2: SGHRS and YFSETQ. V was trimmed by 5 bases and J by 4 bases, leaving 15 bases between them.

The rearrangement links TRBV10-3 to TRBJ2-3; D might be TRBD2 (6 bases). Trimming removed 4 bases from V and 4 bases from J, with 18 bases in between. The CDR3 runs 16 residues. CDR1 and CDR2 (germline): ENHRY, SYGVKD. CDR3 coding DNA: TGTGCCATCAGTGTAGGGACTTCCCAGCTAGCAGATACGCAGTATTTT. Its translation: CAISVGTSQLADTQYF.

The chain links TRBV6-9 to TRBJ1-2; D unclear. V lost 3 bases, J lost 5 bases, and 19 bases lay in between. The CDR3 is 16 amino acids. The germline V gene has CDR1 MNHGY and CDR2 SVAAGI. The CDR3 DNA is TGTGCCAGCAGTTACCATTCCCATAAGTTCCCGTATGGCTACACCTTC. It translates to CASSYHSHKFPYGYTF.

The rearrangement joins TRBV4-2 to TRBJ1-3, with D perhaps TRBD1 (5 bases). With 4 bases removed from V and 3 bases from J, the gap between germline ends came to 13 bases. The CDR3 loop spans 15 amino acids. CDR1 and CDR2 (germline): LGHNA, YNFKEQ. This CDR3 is CASSPDGTGGNTIYF. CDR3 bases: TGTGCCAGCAGCCCCGACGGGACCGGTGGAAACACCATATATTTT.

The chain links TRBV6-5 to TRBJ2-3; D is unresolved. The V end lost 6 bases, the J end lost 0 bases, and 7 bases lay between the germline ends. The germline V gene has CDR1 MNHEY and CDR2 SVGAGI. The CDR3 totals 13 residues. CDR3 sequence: CASRGISTDTQYF. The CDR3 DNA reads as TGTGCCAGCAGAGGGATAAGCACAGATACGCAGTATTTT.

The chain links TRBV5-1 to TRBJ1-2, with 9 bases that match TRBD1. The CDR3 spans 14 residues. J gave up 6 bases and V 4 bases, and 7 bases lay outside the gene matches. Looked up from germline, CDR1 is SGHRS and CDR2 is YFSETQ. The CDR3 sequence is CASSLGQGFDGYTF. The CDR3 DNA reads TGCGCCAGCAGCCTAGGACAGGGGTTCGATGGCTACACCTTC.

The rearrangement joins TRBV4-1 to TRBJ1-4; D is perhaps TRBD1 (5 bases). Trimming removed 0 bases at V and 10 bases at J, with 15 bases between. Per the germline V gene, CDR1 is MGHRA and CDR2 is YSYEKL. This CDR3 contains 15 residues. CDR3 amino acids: CASSQEGTGVGKLFF. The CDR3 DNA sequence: TGCGCCAGCAGCCAAGAGGGGACCGGCGTTGGAAAACTGTTTTTT.

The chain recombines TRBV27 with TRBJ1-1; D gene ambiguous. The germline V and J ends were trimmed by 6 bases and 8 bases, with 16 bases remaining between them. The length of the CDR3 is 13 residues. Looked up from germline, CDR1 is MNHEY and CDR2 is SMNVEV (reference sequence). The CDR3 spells CASSPTTTKEAFF. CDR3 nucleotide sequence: TGTGCCAGCAGCCCGACGACCACAAAAGAAGCTTTCTTT.

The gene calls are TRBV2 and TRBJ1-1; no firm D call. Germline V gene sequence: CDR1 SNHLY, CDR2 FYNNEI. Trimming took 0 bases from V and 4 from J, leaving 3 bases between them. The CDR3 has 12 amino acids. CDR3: CASSEALTEAFF. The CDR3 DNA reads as TGTGCCAGCAGTGAAGCGCTCACTGAAGCTTTCTTT.

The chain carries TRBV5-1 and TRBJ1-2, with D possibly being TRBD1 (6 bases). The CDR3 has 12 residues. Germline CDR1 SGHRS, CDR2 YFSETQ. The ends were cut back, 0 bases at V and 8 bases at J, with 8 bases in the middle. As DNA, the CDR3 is TGCGCCAGCAGCTTGGATGGGGGCGGCTACACCTTC. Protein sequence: CASSLDGGGYTF. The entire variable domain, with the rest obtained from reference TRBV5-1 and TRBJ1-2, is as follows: KAGVTQTPRYLIKTRGQQVTLSCSPISGHRSVSWYQQTPGQGLQFLFEYFSETQRNKGNFPGRFSGRQFSNSRSEMNVSTLELGDSALYLCASSLDGGGYTFGSGTRLTVV.

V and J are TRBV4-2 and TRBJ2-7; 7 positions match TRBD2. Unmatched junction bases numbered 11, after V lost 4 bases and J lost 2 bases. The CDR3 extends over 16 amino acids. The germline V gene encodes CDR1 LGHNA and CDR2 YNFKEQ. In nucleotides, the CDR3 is TGTGCCAGCAGCCTGGTGGGGAGGGGTGGGGCCTACGAGCAGTACTTC. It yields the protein CASSLVGRGGAYEQYF.

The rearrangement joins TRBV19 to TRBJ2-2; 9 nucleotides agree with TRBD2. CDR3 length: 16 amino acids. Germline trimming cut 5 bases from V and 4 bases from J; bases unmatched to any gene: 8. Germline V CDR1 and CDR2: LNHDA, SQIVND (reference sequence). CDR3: CASSSGGRARTGELFF. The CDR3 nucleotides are TGTGCCAGTAGTTCGGGCGGGAGGGCGCGCACCGGGGAGCTGTTTTTT.

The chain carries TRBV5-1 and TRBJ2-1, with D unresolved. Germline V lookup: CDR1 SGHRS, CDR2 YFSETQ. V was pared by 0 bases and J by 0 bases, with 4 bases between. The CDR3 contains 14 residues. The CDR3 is CASSLEGSYNEQFF. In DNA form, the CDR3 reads TGCGCCAGCAGCTTGGAAGGCTCCTACAATGAGCAGTTCTTC. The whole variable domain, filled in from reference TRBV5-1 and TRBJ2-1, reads KAGVTQTPRYLIKTRGQQVTLSCSPISGHRSVSWYQQTPGQGLQFLFEYFSETQRNKGNFPGRFSGRQFSNSRSEMNVSTLELGDSALYLCASSLEGSYNEQFFGPGTRLTVL.

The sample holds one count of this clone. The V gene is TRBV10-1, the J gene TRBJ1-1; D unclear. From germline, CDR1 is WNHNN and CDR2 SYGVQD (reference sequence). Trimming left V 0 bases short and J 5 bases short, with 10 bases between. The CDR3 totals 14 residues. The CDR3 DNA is TGCGCCAGCAGTGAGTCTGTGATGAGGACTGAAGCTTTCTTT. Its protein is CASSESVMRTEAFF.

CDR3 amino acids: CASSLAGRGDEKLFF. The DNA for the CDR3 is TGTGCCAGCAGCTTGGCGGGAAGAGGGGATGAAAAACTGTTTTTT. The chain couples TRBV5-6 to TRBJ1-4, with D possibly matching TRBD1 (5 bases). V lost 0 bases and J 6 bases, leaving 12 bases between the germline ends. CDR3 length: 15 amino acids. Per germline, CDR1 SGHDT and CDR2 YYEEEE.

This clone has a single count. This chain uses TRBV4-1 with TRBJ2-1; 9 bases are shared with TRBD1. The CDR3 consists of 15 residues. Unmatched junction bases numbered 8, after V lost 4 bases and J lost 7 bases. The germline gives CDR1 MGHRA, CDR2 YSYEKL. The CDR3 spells CASSLGQGDVNEQFF. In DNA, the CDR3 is TGCGCCAGCAGCCTGGGACAGGGAGACGTGAATGAGCAGTTCTTC.

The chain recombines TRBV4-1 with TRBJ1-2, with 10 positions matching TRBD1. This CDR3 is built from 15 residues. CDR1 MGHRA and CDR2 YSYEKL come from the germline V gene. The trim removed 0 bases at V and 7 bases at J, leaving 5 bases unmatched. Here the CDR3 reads CASSQEWTGGLGYTF. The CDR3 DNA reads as TGCGCCAGCAGCCAAGAATGGACAGGGGGTCTTGGCTACACCTTC.

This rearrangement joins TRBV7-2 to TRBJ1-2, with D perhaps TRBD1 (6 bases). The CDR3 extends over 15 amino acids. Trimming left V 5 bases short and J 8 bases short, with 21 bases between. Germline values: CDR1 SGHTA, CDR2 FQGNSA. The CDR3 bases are TGTGCCAGCAGCCGCGGACAGAACCCCATGTGGGGCTACACCTTC. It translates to CASSRGQNPMWGYTF.

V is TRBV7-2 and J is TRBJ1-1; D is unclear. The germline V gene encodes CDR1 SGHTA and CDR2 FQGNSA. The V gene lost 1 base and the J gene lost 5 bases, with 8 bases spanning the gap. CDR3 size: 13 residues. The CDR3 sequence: CASSLGLGTEAFF. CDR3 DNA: TGTGCCAGCAGCTTAGGGCTGGGGACTGAAGCTTTCTTT.

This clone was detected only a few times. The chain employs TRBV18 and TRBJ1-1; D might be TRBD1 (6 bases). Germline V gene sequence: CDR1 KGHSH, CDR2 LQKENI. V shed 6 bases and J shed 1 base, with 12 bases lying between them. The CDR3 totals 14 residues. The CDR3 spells CASSLGGPNTEAFF. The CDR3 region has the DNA TGTGCCAGCTCTCTGGGGGGGCCGAACACTGAAGCTTTCTTT. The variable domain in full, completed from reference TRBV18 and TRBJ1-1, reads NAGVMQNPRHLVRRRGQEARLRCSPMKGHSHVYWYRQLPEEGLKFMVYLQKENIIDESGMPKERFSAEFPKEGPSILRIQQVVRGDSAAYFCASSLGGPNTEAFFGQGTRLTVV.

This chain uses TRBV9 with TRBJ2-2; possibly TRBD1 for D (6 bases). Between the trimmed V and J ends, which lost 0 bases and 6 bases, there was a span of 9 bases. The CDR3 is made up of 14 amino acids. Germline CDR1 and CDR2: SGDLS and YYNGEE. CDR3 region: CASSVAAGAGELFF. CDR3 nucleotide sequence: TGTGCCAGCAGCGTAGCCGCAGGGGCCGGGGAGCTGTTTTTT.

In nucleotides, the CDR3 is TGTGCCAGCAGCCCGACCGGGGGAGAGATTAACTATGGCTACACCTTC. This translates into CASSPTGGEINYGYTF. The chain links TRBV3-1 (or the pseudogene TRBV3-2) to TRBJ1-2; D may be TRBD1 (5 bases). Germline assignment: CDR1 LGHDT and CDR2 YNNKEL (reference sequence). The CDR3 sequence is 16 residues long. Trimming removed 4 bases from V and 1 base from J, with 16 bases in between.

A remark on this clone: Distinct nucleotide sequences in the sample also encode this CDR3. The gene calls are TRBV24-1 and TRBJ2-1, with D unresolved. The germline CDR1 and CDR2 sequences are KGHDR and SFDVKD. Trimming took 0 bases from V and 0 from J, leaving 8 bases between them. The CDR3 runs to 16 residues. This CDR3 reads CATSDLTAHSYNEQFF. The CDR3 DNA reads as TGTGCCACCAGTGATTTGACAGCCCACTCCTACAATGAGCAGTTCTTC.